This TCR beta chain was profiled in a study of breast tumors, draining lymph nodes, adjacent tissues. Findings of the study overall: Compared with basal-like, luminal-like tumors shared significantly more repertoire with nontumor tissue.

Samples came from axillary lymph nodes draining the breast cancer. The CDR3 has 15 amino acids. Germline assignment: CDR1 MNHNS and CDR2 SASEGT. Deletions cut 10 bases from V and 6 bases from J, with 22 bases between. Comment on this clonotype: Antigen unknown.

MiXCR, run by TCRdb on the multiplex PCR reads, gives a single entry per CDR3 protein. The sample lists 200,000 to 300,000 distinct CDR3 sequences, over 25% occurring once. Sequencing was performed on axillary lymph node tissue. The V and J genes are TRBV6-1 and TRBJ2-1, with D possibly TRBD2 on 6 matching bases. The source is a female donor with breast cancer. Some clones in this sample may be carry-over from other donors' samples. The CDR3 sequence: CAISPGDPLPNEQFF. The CDR3 DNA reads as TGTGCCATCTCCCCGGGGGACCCCTTACCCAATGAGCAGTTCTTC.